This is a list of T cell receptor beta chains from one sample in a study of cytotoxic CD8 clonotypes in ibrutinib-treated CLL. Clones were read by immunoSEQ multiplex PCR, and TCRdb kept only the in-frame ones, dropping some. The sample has about 57,000 clones, 56% seen once. The sample consisted of PBMCs, taken after 24 months of ibrutinib treatment. These receptor sequences come from a human donor with chronic lymphocytic leukemia. CDR3s leave out the opening cysteine and the closing phenylalanine or tryptophan. Fields, in order: V gene, J gene, CDR3 protein.

V: TRBV7-8; J: TRBJ1-2; CDR3: ASSSLGGDYGYT
V: TRBV5-1; J: TRBJ2-5; CDR3: ASSLLTMERETQY
V: TRBV28; J: TRBJ2-5; CDR3: ASSFIVGAGVGETQY
V: TRBV19; J: TRBJ2-3; CDR3: ASRPRTGIKLTDTQY
V: TRBV7-8; J: TRBJ2-1; CDR3: ASSLLLFFGGGPGSSYNEQF
V: TRBV5-1; J: TRBJ1-1; CDR3: ASSSRTGTGIMNTEAF
V: TRBV7-7; J: TRBJ2-1; CDR3: ASSPRRGVEQF
V: TRBV7-6; J: TRBJ2-7; CDR3: ASSSSSGAEQY
V: TRBV27; J: TRBJ1-1; CDR3: ASSLSRGEGRKAF
V: TRBV5-1; J: TRBJ2-5; CDR3: ASSLGRGVTAVEEVQY
V: TRBV11-2; J: TRBJ2-7; CDR3: ASSLGPGPYEQY
V: TRBV7-8; J: TRBJ1-2; CDR3: ASSLARDRRVT
V: TRBV2; J: TRBJ2-3; CDR3: ASSEMEDTQY
V: TRBV2; J: TRBJ1-2; CDR3: ASSSGTAVRYT
V: TRBV5-6; J: TRBJ2-3; CDR3: ASLGRPGDTQY
V: TRBV19; J: TRBJ2-7; CDR3: ASTGGGLAGGFQY
V: TRBV27; J: TRBJ2-7; CDR3: ASRLRTSGAYEQY
V: TRBV10-3; J: TRBJ2-1; CDR3: AISESTFDSSYNEQF
V: TRBV30; J: TRBJ2-1; CDR3: AWSVLAGPYNEQF
V: TRBV9; J: TRBJ2-2; CDR3: ASGLAGGNTGELF
V: TRBV6-5; J: TRBJ1-2; CDR3: ASSYRGITHGYT
V: TRBV5-6; J: TRBJ2-1; CDR3: ASILSPSGYNEQF
V: TRBV29-1; J: TRBJ2-5; CDR3: SVEDGSSQETQY
V: TRBV18; J: TRBJ2-5; CDR3: ASSQGETQY
V: TRBV7-9; J: TRBJ2-6; CDR3: ASSSQPGGANVLT
V: TRBV28; J: TRBJ1-1; CDR3: ASTLHRDTEAF
V: TRBV7-2; J: TRBJ2-1; CDR3: ASSQTGGPQF
V: TRBV5-6; J: TRBJ1-2; CDR3: ASSLAPGGKYGYT
V: TRBV5-4; J: TRBJ2-3; CDR3: ASSQKVGPWGTDTQY
V: TRBV4-1; J: TRBJ2-3; CDR3: ASSQVGNTQY
V: TRBV7-8; J: TRBJ2-2; CDR3: ASSPRTSGGGTGELF
V: TRBV19; J: TRBJ2-3; CDR3: ASSSGYTDTQY
V: TRBV27; J: TRBJ1-2; CDR3: ASSPRRGQGGYGYT
V: TRBV29-1; J: TRBJ2-1; CDR3: SARTGGYNEQF
V: TRBV2; J: TRBJ2-5; CDR3: ASGLETQY
V: TRBV5-8; J: TRBJ1-1; CDR3: ASSLWGRGAF
V: TRBV29-1; J: TRBJ1-2; CDR3: SGWSATGSYGYT
V: TRBV19; J: TRBJ2-5; CDR3: ASSMGLGIRETQY
V: TRBV11-2; J: TRBJ2-1; CDR3: ASSLRGETAYNEQF
V: TRBV5-1; J: TRBJ2-7; CDR3: ASSFGQGANEQY